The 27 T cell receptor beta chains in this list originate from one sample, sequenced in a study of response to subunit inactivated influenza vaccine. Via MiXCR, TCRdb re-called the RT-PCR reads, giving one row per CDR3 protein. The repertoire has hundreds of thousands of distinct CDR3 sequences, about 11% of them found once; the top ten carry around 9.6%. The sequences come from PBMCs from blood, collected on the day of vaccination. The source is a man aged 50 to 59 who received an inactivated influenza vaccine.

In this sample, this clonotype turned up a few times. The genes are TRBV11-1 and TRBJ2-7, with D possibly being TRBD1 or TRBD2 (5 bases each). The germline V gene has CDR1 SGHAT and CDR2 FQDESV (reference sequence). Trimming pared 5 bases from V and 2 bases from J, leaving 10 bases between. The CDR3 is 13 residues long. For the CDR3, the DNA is TGTGCCAGCAGCCGGGACGGAGCCTACGAGCAGTACTTC. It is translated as CASSRDGAYEQYF.

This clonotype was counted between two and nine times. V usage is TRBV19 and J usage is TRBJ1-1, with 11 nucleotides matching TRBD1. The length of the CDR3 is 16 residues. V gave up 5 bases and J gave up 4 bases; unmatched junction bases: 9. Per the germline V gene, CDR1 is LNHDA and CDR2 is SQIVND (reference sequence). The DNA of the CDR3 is TGTGCCAGTAGTTCCCCCCGGGGACAGGGGGGCACTGAAGCTTTCTTT. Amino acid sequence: CASSSPRGQGGTEAFF.

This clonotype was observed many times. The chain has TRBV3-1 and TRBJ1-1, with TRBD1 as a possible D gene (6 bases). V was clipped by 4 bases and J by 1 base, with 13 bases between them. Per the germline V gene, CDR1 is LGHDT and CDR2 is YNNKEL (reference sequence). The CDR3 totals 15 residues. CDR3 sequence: CASSLTGQTNTEAFF. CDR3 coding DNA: TGTGCCAGCAGCCTCACCGGACAGACGAACACTGAAGCTTTCTTT.

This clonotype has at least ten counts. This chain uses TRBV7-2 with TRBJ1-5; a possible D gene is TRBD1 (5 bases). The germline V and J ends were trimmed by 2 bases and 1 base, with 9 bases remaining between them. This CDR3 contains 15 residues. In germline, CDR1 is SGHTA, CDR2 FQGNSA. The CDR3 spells CASSLWGLSNQPQHF. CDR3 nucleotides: TGTGCCAGCAGCTTATGGGGGTTGAGCAATCAGCCCCAGCATTTT.

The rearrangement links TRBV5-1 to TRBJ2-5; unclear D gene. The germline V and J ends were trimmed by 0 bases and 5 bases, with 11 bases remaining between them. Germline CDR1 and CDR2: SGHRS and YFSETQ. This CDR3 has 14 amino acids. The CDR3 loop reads CASSLAGYRETQYF. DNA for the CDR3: TGCGCCAGCAGCTTGGCTGGGTACCGGGAGACCCAGTACTTC.

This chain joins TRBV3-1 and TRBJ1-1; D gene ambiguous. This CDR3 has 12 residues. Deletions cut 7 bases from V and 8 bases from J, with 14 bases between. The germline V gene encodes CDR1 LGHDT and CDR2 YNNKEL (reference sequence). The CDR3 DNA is TGTGCCAGCATCATAGGACGGTCAGAAGCTTTCTTT. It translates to CASIIGRSEAFF.

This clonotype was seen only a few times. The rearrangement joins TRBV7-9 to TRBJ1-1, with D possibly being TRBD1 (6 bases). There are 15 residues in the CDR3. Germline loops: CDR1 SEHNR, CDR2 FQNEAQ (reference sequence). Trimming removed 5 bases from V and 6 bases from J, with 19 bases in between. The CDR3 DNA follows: TGTGCCAGCAGCGGCGGGGACAATCTTACCCCTGAAGCTTTCTTT. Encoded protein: CASSGGDNLTPEAFF.

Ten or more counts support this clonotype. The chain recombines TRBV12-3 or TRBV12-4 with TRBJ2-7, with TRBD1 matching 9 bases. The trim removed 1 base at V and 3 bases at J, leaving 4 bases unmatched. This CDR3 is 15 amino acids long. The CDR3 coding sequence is TGTGCCAGCAGTTTAGGTCCGGGACAGGGCTACGAGCAGTACTTC. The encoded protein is CASSLGPGQGYEQYF.

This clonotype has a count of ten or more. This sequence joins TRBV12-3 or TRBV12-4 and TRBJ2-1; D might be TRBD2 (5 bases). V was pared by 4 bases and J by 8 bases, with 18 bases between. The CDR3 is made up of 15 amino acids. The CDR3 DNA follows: TGTGCCAGCAGTTCGTCTAGCATCTCGAACCATGAGCAGTTCTTC. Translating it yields CASSSSSISNHEQFF.

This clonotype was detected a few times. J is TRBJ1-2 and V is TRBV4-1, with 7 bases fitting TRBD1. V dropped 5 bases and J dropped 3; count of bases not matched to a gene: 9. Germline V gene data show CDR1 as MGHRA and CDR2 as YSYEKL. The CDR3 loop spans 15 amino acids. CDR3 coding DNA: TGCGCCAGCAGCGTAAACAGGGGCTTAGACTATGGCTACACCTTC. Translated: CASSVNRGLDYGYTF.

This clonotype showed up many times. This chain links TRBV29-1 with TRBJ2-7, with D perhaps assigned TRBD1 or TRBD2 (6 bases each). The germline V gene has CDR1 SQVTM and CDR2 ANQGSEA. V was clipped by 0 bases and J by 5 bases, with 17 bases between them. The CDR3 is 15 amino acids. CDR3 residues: CSVEDQHRGLNEQYF. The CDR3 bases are TGCAGCGTTGAAGATCAGCATCGGGGGCTTAACGAGCAGTACTTC.

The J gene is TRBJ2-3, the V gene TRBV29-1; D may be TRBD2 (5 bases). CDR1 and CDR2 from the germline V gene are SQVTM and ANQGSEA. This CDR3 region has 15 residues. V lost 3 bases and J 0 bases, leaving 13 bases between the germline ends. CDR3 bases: TGCAGCGTTGATTGGGCGCGCGGGAGCACAGATACGCAGTATTTT. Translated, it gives CSVDWARGSTDTQYF.

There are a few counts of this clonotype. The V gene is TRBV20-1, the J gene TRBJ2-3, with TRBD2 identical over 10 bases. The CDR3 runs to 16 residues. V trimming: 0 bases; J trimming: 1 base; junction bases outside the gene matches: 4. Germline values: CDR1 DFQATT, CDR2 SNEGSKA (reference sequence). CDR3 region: CSARDPGTSGTDTQYF. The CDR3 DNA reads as TGCAGTGCTAGAGATCCCGGGACTAGCGGCACAGATACGCAGTATTTT.

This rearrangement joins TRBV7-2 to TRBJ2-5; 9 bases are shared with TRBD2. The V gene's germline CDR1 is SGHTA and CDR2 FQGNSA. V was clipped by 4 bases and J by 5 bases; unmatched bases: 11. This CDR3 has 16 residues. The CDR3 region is CASSYAWRGGLETQYF. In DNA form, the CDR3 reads TGTGCCAGCAGCTACGCGTGGCGGGGGGGCCTGGAGACCCAGTACTTC.

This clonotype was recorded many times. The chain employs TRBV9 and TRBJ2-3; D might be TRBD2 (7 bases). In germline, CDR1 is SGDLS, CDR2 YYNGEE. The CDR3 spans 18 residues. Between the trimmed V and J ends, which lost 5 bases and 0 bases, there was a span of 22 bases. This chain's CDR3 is CASSRGSRGGSSTDTQYF. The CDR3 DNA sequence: TGTGCCAGCAGTCGCGGGAGTAGGGGGGGATCTAGCACAGATACGCAGTATTTT.

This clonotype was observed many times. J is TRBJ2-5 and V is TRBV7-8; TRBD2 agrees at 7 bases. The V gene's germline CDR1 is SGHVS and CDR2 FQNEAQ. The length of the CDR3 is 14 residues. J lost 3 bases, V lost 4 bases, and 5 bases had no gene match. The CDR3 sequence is CASSSPAGEETQYF. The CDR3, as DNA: TGTGCCAGCAGCTCCCCTGCGGGGGAAGAGACCCAGTACTTC.

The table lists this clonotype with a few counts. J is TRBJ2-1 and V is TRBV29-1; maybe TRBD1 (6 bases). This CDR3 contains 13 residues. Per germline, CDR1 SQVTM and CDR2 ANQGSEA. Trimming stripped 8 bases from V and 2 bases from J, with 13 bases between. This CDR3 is CSLTGIPYNEQFF. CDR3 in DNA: TGCAGCCTCACAGGGATCCCCTACAATGAGCAGTTCTTC.

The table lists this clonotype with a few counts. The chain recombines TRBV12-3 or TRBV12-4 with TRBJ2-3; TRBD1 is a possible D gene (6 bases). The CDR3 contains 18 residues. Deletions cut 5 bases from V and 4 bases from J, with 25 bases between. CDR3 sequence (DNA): TGTGCCAGCAGTGACCTCACGGGAAGGCAGGGGCTTTCAGATACGCAGTATTTT. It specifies CASSDLTGRQGLSDTQYF.

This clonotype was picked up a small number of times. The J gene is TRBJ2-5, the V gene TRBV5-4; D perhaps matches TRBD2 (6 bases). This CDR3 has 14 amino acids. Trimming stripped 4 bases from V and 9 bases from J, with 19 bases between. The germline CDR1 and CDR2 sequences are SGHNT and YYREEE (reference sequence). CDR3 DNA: TGTGCCAGCAGCCGTGGAGGGCGGCCCACGGCCCAGTACTTC. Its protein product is CASSRGGRPTAQYF.

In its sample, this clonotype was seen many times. The CDR3 sequence is CASSFAGPGDTQYF. For the CDR3, the DNA is TGTGCCAGCAGCTTTGCGGGCCCCGGGGATACGCAGTATTTT. The chain has TRBV5-5 and TRBJ2-3; D is possibly TRBD2 (5 bases). The CDR3 has 14 residues. CDR1 is SGHKS, CDR2 YYEKEE, per germline (reference sequence). V was cut by 2 bases and J by 6 bases, with 13 bases left in between.

CDR3 region: CAWGGQGGSGANVLTF. CDR3 DNA sequence: TGTGCCTGGGGGGGACAGGGGGGTTCTGGGGCCAACGTCCTGACTTTC. V is TRBV30 and J is TRBJ2-6; TRBD1 agrees at 11 bases. There are 16 residues in the CDR3. V dropped 5 bases and J dropped 1; count of bases not matched to a gene: 4. Germline lookup yields CDR1 GTSNPN and CDR2 SVGIG (reference sequence).

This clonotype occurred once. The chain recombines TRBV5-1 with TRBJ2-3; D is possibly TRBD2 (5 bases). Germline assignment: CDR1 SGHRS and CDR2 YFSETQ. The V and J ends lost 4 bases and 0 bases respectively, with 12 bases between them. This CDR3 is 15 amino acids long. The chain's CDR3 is CASSAGLSSTDTQYF. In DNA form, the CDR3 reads TGCGCCAGCAGCGCCGGACTGAGTAGCACAGATACGCAGTATTTT.

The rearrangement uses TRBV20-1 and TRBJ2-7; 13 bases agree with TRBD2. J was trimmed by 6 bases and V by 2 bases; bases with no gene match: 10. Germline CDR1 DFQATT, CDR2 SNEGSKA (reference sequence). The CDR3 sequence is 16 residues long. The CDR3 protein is CSARPGLAGATTEQYF. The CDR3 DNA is TGCAGTGCTAGACCCGGACTAGCGGGGGCGACAACCGAGCAGTACTTC.

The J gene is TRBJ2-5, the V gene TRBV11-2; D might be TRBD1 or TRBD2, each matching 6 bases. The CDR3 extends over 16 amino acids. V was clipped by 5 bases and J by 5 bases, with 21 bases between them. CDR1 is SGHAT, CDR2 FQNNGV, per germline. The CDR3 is CASSQRGGPPRETQYF. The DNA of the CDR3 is TGTGCCAGCAGCCAACGAGGGGGGCCCCCGCGGGAGACCCAGTACTTC.

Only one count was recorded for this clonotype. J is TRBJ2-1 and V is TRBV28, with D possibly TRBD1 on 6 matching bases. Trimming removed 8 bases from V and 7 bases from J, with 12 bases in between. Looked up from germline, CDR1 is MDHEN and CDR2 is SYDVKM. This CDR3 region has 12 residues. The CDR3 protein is CASHRAGNEQFF. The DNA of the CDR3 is TGTGCCAGCCACAGGGCAGGGAATGAGCAGTTCTTC.

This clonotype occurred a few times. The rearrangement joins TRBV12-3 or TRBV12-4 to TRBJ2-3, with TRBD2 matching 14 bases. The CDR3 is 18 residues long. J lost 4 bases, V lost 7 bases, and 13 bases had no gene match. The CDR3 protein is CASTPERLAGGRADTQYF. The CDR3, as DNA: TGTGCCAGCACCCCCGAGAGACTAGCGGGGGGGCGGGCAGATACGCAGTATTTT.

This CDR3 reads CASSHLGGGPETQYF. The CDR3 DNA is TGCGCCAGCAGCCACCTGGGGGGAGGGCCCGAGACCCAGTACTTC. The chain has TRBV4-3 and TRBJ2-5, with 7 positions matching TRBD2. The germline CDR1 and CDR2 sequences are LGHNA and YSLEER. The CDR3 is 15 residues long. The V and J ends lost 3 bases and 5 bases, in that order; junction bases with no gene match: 9.